This T cell receptor beta chain was found in a study of T cell clones after liver transplantation. The overall study: Liver transplant recipients had immunosuppression withdrawal attempted within 2 years.

Measured with immunoSEQ multiplex PCR; TCRdb has only the in-frame clones, and not every one. The sample has around 71,000 clones, 75% to 90% seen once. Study-wide findings and caveats: Compared with third party-reactive sequences, donor-reactive ones declined more, independent of withdrawal success.

V was shortened by 0 bases and J by 4 bases, with 7 bases between the two germline ends. There are 14 residues in the CDR3. Germline V gives CDR1 KGHSH, CDR2 LQKENI. About this clone: The antigen remains unidentified.

The TCR was taken from a human patient who received a liver transplant. The graft donor may be the source of some T cells. The chain recombines TRBV18 with TRBJ1-5; D call uncertain. Here the sequenced sample was CD4+ T cells from blood, taken 12 months after liver transplant. The DNA of the CDR3 is TGTGCCAGCTCACCACCCAGCTCGAATCAGCCCCAGCATTTT. This gives the protein CASSPPSSNQPQHF.